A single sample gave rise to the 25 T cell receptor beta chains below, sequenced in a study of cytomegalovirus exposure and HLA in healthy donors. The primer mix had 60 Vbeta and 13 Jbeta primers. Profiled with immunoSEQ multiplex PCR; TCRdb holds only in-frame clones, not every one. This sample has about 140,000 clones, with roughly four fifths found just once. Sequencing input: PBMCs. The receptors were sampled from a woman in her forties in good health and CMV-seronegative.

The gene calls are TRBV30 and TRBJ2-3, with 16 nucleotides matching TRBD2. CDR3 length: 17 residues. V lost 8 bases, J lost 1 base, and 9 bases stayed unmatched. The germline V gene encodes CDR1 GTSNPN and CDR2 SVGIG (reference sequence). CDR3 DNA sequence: TGTGCCACTCCGGGACTAGCGGGAGGGTTGGGCACAGATACGCAGTATTTT. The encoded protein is CATPGLAGGLGTDTQYF.

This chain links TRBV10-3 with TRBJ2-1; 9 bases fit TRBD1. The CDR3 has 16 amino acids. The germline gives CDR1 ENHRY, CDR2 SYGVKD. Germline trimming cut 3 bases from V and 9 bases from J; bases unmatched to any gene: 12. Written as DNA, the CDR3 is TGTGCCATCAGTGAAGGGTTTGGACAGGGGCCCGGTGAGCAGTTCTTC. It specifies CAISEGFGQGPGEQFF.

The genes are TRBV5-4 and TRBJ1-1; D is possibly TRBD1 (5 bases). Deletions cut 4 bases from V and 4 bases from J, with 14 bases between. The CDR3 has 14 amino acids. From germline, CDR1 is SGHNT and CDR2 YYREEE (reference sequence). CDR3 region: CASSRPIGGTEAFF. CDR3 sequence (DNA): TGTGCCAGCAGCCGTCCCATCGGGGGCACTGAAGCTTTCTTT. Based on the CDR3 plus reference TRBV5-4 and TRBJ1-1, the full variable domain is ETGVTQSPTHLIKTRGQQVTLRCSSQSGHNTVSWYQQALGQGPQFIFQYYREEENGRGNFPPRFSGLQFPNYSSELNVNALELDDSALYLCASSRPIGGTEAFFGQGTRLTVV.

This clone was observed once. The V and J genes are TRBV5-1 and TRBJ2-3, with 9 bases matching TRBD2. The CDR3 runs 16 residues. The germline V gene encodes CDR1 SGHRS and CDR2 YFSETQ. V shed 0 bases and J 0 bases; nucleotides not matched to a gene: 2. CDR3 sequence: CASSLGLAVSTDTQYF. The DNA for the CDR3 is TGCGCCAGCAGCTTGGGACTAGCGGTTAGCACAGATACGCAGTATTTT.

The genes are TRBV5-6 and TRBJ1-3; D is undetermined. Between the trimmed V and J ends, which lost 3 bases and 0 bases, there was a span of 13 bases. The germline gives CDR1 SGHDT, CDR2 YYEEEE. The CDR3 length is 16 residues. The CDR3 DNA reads TGTGCCAGCAGCTGGGGAGGCCCTAGCTCTGGAAACACCATATATTTT. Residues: CASSWGGPSSGNTIYF.

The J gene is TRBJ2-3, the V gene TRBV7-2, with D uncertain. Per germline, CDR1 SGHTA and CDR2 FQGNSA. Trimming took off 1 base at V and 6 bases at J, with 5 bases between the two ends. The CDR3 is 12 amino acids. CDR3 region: CASSLVSDTQYF. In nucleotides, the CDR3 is TGTGCCAGCAGCTTAGTCTCGGATACGCAGTATTTT.

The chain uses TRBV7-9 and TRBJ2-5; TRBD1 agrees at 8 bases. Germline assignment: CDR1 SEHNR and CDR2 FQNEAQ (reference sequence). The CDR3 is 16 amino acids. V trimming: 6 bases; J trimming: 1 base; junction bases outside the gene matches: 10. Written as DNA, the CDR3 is TGTGCCAGCAGTTTGACAGGGGAACGGTCCCAAGAGACCCAGTACTTC. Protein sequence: CASSLTGERSQETQYF.

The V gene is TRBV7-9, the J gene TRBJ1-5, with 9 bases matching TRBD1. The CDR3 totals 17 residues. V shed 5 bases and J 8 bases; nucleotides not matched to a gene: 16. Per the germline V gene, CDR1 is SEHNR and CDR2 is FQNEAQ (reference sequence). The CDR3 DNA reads TGTGCCAGCAGCCCGCCCCTTGGGACAGGGCGTCGAGAGCCCCAGCATTTT. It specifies CASSPPLGTGRREPQHF.

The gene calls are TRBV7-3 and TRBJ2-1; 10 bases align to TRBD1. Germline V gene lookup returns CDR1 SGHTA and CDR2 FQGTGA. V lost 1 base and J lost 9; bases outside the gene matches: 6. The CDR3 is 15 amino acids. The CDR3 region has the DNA TGTGCCAGCAGCTTAAGCCGGGACAGGGGCAGTGAGCAGTTCTTC. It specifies CASSLSRDRGSEQFF. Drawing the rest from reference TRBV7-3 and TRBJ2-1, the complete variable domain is GAGVSQTPSNKVTEKGKYVELRCDPISGHTALYWYRQSLGQGPEFLIYFQGTGAADDSGLPNDRFFAVRPEGSVSTLKIQRTERGDSAVYLCASSLSRDRGSEQFFGPGTRLTVL.

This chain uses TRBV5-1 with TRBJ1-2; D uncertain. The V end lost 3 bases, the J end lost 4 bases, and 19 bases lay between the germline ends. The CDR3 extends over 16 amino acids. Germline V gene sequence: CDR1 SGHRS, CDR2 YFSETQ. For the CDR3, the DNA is TGCGCCAGCAGCTCCGCCACGGGGAGCCCTTTCTATGGCTACACCTTC. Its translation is CASSSATGSPFYGYTF.

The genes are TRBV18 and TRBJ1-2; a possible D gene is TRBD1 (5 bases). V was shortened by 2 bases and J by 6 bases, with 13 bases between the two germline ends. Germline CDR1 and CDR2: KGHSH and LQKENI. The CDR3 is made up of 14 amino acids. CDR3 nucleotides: TGTGCCAGCTCACCAACATCAGGGAAGAATGGCTACACCTTC. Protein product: CASSPTSGKNGYTF.

This CDR3 is CASSGTPGGEKLFF. The CDR3 DNA reads as TGTGCCAGCAGCGGGACTCCGGGGGGTGAAAAACTGTTTTTT. The chain carries TRBV28 and TRBJ1-4, with a possible D match to TRBD1 (5 bases). With 6 bases removed from V and 7 bases from J, the gap between germline ends came to 15 bases. The germline V gene has CDR1 MDHEN and CDR2 SYDVKM. This CDR3 region has 14 residues.

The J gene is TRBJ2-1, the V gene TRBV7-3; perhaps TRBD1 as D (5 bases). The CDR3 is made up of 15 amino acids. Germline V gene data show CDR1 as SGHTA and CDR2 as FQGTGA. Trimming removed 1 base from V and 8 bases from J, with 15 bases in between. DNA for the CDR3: TGTGCCAGCAGCTTAAATCGTATGGGCAGGGATGAGCAGTTCTTC. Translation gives CASSLNRMGRDEQFF.

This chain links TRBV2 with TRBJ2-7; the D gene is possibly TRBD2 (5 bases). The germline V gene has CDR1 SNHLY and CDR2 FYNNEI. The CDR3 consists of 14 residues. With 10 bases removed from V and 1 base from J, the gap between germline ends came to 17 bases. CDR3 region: CATMPGSGSYEQYF. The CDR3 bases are TGTGCCACCATGCCGGGAAGCGGATCCTACGAGCAGTACTTC.

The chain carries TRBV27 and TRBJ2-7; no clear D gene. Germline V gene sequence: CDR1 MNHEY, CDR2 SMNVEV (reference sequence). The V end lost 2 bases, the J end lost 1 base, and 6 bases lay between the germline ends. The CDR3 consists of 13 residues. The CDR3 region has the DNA TGTGCCAGCAGTTTAGGGCAATCCTACGAGCAGTACTTC. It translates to CASSLGQSYEQYF.

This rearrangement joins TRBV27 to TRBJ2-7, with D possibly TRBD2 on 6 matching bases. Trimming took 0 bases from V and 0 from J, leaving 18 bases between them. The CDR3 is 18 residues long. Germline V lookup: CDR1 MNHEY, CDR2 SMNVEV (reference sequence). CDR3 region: CASSLSAGRRDHSYEQYF. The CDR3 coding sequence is TGTGCCAGCAGTTTATCTGCGGGACGGCGGGACCACTCCTACGAGCAGTACTTC.

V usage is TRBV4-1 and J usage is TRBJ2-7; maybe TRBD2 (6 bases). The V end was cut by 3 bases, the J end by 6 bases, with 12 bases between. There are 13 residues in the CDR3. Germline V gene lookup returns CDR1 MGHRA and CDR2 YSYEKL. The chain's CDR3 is CASSHQSGFEQYF. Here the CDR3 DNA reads TGCGCCAGCAGCCATCAAAGCGGGTTCGAGCAGTACTTC.

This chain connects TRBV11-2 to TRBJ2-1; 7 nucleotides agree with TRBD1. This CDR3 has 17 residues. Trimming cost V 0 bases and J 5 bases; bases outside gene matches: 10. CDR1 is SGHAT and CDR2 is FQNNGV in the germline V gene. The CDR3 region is CASSLDSARQGHNEQFF. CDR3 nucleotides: TGTGCCAGCAGCTTAGATAGTGCGAGACAGGGCCACAATGAGCAGTTCTTC.

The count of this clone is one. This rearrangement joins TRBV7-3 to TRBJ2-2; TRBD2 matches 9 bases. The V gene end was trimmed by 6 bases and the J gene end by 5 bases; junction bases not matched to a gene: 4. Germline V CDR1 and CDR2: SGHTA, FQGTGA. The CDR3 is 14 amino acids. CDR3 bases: TGTGCCAGCAGACCAGCGGGAGGAACCGGGGAGCTGTTTTTT. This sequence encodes CASRPAGGTGELFF.

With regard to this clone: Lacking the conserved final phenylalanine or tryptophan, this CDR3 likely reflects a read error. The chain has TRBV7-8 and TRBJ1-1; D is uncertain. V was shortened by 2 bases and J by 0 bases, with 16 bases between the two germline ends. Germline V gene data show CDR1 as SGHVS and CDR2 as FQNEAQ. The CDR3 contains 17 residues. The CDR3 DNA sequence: TGTGCCAGCAGCTTAACCGGGAGTTACGGGATGAACACTGAAGCTTTCCTT. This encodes CASSLTGSYGMNTEAFL.

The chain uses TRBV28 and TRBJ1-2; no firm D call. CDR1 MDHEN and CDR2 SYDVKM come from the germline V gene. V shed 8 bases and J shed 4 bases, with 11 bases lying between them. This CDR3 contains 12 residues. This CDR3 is CASRTTLYGYTF. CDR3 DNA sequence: TGTGCCAGCCGAACGACTCTCTATGGCTACACCTTC.

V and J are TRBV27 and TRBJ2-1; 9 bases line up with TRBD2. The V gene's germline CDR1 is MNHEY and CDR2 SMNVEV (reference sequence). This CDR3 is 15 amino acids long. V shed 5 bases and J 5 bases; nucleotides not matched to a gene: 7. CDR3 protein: CASSLPGLADNEQFF. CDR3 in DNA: TGTGCCAGCAGTCTCCCGGGACTAGCTGACAATGAGCAGTTCTTC.

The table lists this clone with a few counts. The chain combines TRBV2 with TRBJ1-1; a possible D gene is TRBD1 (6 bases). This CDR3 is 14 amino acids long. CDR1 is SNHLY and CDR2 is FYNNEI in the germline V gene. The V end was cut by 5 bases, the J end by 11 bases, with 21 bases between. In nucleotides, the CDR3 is TGTGCCAGCAGTAGCCGAGGGGGATCGCCGCGGGCTTTCTTT. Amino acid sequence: CASSSRGGSPRAFF.

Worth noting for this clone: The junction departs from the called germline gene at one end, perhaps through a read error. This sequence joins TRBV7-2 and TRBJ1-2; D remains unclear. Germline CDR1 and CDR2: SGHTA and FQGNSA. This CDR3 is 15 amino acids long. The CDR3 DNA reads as TGTGCCAGCAGCTTAGTGACTTTTGTAGGCTATGTCTACACCTTC. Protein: CASSLVTFVGYVYTF.

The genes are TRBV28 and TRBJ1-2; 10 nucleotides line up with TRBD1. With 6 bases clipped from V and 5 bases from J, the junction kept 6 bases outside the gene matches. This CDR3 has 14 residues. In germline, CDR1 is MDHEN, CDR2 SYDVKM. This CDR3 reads CASRAPGQGYGYTF. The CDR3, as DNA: TGTGCCAGCAGAGCACCGGGACAGGGGTATGGCTACACCTTC.